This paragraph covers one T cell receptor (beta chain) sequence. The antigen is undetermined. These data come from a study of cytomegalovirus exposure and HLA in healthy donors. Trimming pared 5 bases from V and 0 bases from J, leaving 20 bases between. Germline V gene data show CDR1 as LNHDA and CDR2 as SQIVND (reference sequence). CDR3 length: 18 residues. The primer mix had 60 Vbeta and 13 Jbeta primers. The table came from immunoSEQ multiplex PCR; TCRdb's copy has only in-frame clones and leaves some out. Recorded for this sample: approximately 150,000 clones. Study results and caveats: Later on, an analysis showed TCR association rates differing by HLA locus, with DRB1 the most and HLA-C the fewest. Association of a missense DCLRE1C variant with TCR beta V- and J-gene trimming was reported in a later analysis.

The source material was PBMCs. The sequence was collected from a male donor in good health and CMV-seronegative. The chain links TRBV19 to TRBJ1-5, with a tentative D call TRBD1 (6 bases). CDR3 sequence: CASSRQEKASYSNQPQHF. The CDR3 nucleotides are TGTGCCAGTAGTCGACAGGAAAAGGCCTCCTATAGCAATCAGCCCCAGCATTTT.